This record covers a single T cell receptor beta chain. The PCR employed 60 Vbeta primers together with 13 Jbeta primers. Sequencing used immunoSEQ multiplex PCR; TCRdb keeps in-frame clones, though not all of them. This sample contains about 100,000 clones. This sample stems from a study of cytomegalovirus exposure and HLA in healthy donors. Germline lookup yields CDR1 MNHEY and CDR2 SMNVEV (reference sequence). The CDR3 length is 14 residues. The V and J ends lost 8 bases and 0 bases respectively, with 13 bases between them. V usage is TRBV27 and J usage is TRBJ1-1; D remains unclear. The clonotype originates from a man in his forties or fifties in good health and CMV-seronegative. The sequencing input was PBMCs. CDR3 DNA sequence: TGTGCCAGCCGAGCGGGGAGAATGAACACTGAAGCTTTCTTT. Its translation: CASRAGRMNTEAFF.